The following is a T cell receptor beta chain sequence with its context. Its binding antigen is unknown. Per-base qualities were not stored, and no clone one base away is much larger. Reading the germline V gene gives CDR1 MDHEN and CDR2 SYDVKM. The CDR3 runs 13 residues from the cysteine to the phenylalanine. Only the CDR3 part of the read is kept: 39 bases, read in frame from the first base. Relative to germline, V is 5 bases shorter and J is 2 bases shorter, with 9 bases between their ends. Healthy HIV-negative adults with no recently reported acute infections or vaccinations were included as donors. Every donor was a Caucasian adult living in Nashville, Tennessee, USA. CD4+ T cells were enriched by magnetic negative selection, after which naive cells were positively selected on CD45RA and the negative fraction was taken as the memory subset. Blood was obtained by leukapheresis, after which PBMCs were separated by Ficoll-Histopaque density gradient centrifugation and cryopreserved in liquid nitrogen vapor phase. Analytical flow cytometry was used to check the purity and quantity of every magnetically sorted T cell population. Each sorted fraction had its genomic DNA isolated and then quantified by UV absorbance on a Nanodrop 2000c.

This sample is part of a study of shared clonotypes between healthy human individuals (dated by TCRdb to 2019 to 2021). Regarding the complete study: The cohort included a few men and a couple of women between 18 and 49 years of age. For each donor, CD4 naive and CD4 memory were each given three plates, CD8 naive was given two plates, and CD8 memory was given one plate. The study deeply sequenced blood TCR repertoires of about five healthy adults to estimate repertoire size and the extent of clonotype sharing between individuals. Libraries were prepared and TCR repertoires were sequenced by different laboratories using diverse techniques, in order to increase sequencing depth and limit assay-specific biases. Between about 0.85 and 8.9 billion PBMCs per donor were obtained by leukapheresis. Broad study findings and their caveats: Estimated clonotype richness was generally larger for naive than for memory subsets. Based on pairwise subsampling, the degree of clonotype sharing among donors was expected to be affected by sequencing depth. Sharing across a few donors was observed for 5% to 6.5% of naive CD4, under 4% of naive CD8, 2% to 2.5% of memory CD4, and roughly 0.43% of memory CD8 clonotypes. Even with the large sequencing depth, rarefaction of the sorted-subset datasets indicated that sequencing was incomplete. Compared with non-shared clonotypes, clonotypes shared by all four sorted-subset donors had higher generation probabilities. Because the study included only a small number of donors, the genetic and exposure-history diversity represented was limited. Sampling was limited to blood, and TCR repertoires in tissue likely differ from TCR repertoires in blood.

TCR CDR3 regions were amplified from genomic DNA by multiplex PCR using the deep immunoSEQ assay. Genomic DNA extracted from each cell subset was distributed evenly over all wells of several immunoSEQ 96-well plates, and each plate served as one replicate. For sorted subsets, 150 to 250 ng genomic DNA, equal to about 30,000 T cell genomes, was loaded into each replicate PCR. Purified libraries were quantified with a Qubit 3.0 fluorometer, sized on a Bioanalyzer 2100, and re-quantified with the KAPA Library Quantification kit. Each immunoSEQ 96-well plate was sequenced on its own single-read 150-cycle Illumina NextSeq 550 flow cell. As for the original processing: The immunoSEQ output contained only junctional sequences without quality scores, so filtering could not match that applied to full-length reads. To assign V/J genes and CDR3, sequences were annotated against IMGT germline references using PyIR, a Python wrapper for IgBLAST v1.9. Reads were filtered out if the reads had weak V/J assignments (E-value above 1e-6), no CDR3, stop codons, out-of-frame junctions, or ambiguous translated residues. V3J clonotypes were defined by identical inferred V gene, J gene, and CDR3 amino acid sequence. The percentage overlap between two repertoires was calculated by dividing the number of shared unique clonotypes by the size of the smaller repertoire. RTK rarefaction, the Chao1 estimator, and Recon v2.1 estimates of unobserved clonotypes were used to assess repertoire richness. Generation probabilities for all TCRbeta clonotypes obtained by the gDNA method from a few donors were computed using OLGA. Entries here come from immuneACCESS through TCRdb and include only in-frame sequences with V and J called. Some clones fail to appear in such tables; in the studies checked, an unresolved V gene covers under half of the shortfall, and the cause of the remainder is unknown. That table is the source of V, J and clone size, and D and trimming were worked out from the DNA. The sample table lists 2 million to 2.5 million clones, 80% to 95% of them with a count of one. The ten largest clones capture more than 0.35% of the sample.

This TCR derives from a man younger than 30 in good health. Some clones in this sample may be carry-over from other donors' samples. Sequencing input: naive CD4+ T cells from PBMCs. Taken with the paper, the label for cell subset or site translates to: CD45RA+ positively selected. The sequence is built from TRBV28 and TRBJ2-5; the D gene lacks a confident call. The CDR3 amino acid sequence is: CASSAGTQETQYF. At the DNA level, the sequence is TGTGCCAGCAGTGCCGGAACTCAAGAGACCCAGTACTTC. Where the CDR3 stops, the reference TRBV28 and TRBJ2-5 genes take over; the full variable domain is DVKVTQSSRYLVKRTGEKVFLECVQDMDHENMFWYRQDPGLGLRLIYFSYDVKMKEKGDIPEGYSVSREKKERFSLILESASTNQTSMYLCASSAGTQETQYFGPGTRLLVL.